These T cell receptor beta chains were read from a single sample in a study of T cell responses to AZD1222 COVID-19 vaccine. Clones were read by immunoSEQ multiplex PCR, and TCRdb kept only the in-frame ones, dropping some. The repertoire has 95,000 to 100,000 clones, roughly 92% of them found once; the top ten carry 10% to 15%. This material consisted of peripheral blood, taken on day 0 of AZD1222 vaccination. These receptors were taken from an adult in good health. Each CDR3 is given with its conserved first and last residue. A D gene is named only where the DNA matches it firmly. The listing skips clone size in some rows; elsewhere it reads once, few, many or a size class.

V gene: TRBV5-1; J gene: TRBJ2-2; clone size: .; D gene: TRBD2; CDR3 protein: CASSLVAGVSGELFF; CDR3 DNA: TGCGCCAGCAGCTTGGTAGCGGGAGTTTCCGGGGAGCTGTTTTTT
V gene: TRBV14; J gene: TRBJ2-5; clone size: .; D gene: .; CDR3 protein: CASSQDLGMGVEAQYF; CDR3 DNA: TGTGCCAGCAGCCAAGATCTGGGGATGGGGGTTGAGGCCCAGTACTTC
V gene: TRBV9; J gene: TRBJ2-2; clone size: .; D gene: .; CDR3 protein: CASTHKMGLLGDLDTNTGELFF; CDR3 DNA: TGTGCCAGCACCCACAAAATGGGACTCTTGGGGGACTTAGACACGAACACCGGGGAGCTGTTTTTT
V gene: TRBV9; J gene: TRBJ2-3; clone size: .; D gene: .; CDR3 protein: CASSVKATTDTQYF; CDR3 DNA: TGTGCCAGCAGCGTAAAGGCCACCACAGATACGCAGTATTTT
V gene: TRBV2; J gene: TRBJ2-7; clone size: .; D gene: .; CDR3 protein: CASSDSRGSYEQYF; CDR3 DNA: TGTGCCAGCAGTGATAGCAGGGGCTCCTACGAGCAGTACTTC
V gene: TRBV5-1; J gene: TRBJ1-5; clone size: .; D gene: .; CDR3 protein: CASSPFGNQPQHF; CDR3 DNA: TGCGCCAGCAGCCCCTTCGGCAATCAGCCCCAGCATTTT
V gene: TRBV15; J gene: TRBJ2-5; clone size: .; D gene: TRBD2; CDR3 protein: CATCGQGLPQETQYF; CDR3 DNA: TGTGCCACCTGCGGCCAGGGACTACCCCAAGAGACCCAGTACTTC
V gene: TRBV12-5; J gene: TRBJ1-2; clone size: .; D gene: .; CDR3 protein: CASGYGTPNYGYTF; CDR3 DNA: TGTGCTAGTGGTTACGGGACACCAAACTATGGCTACACCTTC
V gene: TRBV5-6; J gene: TRBJ2-3; clone size: .; D gene: TRBD2; CDR3 protein: CASSLGTSGKADTQYF; CDR3 DNA: TGTGCCAGCAGCTTAGGGACTAGCGGGAAGGCAGATACGCAGTATTTT
V gene: TRBV7-9; J gene: TRBJ2-2; clone size: .; D gene: .; CDR3 protein: CASSLVSGDGELFF; CDR3 DNA: TGTGCCAGCAGCTTAGTTTCGGGAGACGGGGAGCTGTTTTTT
V gene: TRBV7-9; J gene: TRBJ2-2; clone size: few; D gene: .; CDR3 protein: CASPKKVSNTGELFF; CDR3 DNA: TGTGCCAGCCCCAAGAAGGTCTCAAACACCGGGGAGCTGTTTTTT
V gene: TRBV28; J gene: TRBJ2-5; clone size: .; D gene: .; CDR3 protein: CASSPTVPESGTQYF; CDR3 DNA: TGTGCCAGCAGTCCCACTGTTCCCGAGTCAGGGACCCAGTACTTC
V gene: TRBV19; J gene: TRBJ1-5; clone size: .; D gene: TRBD1; CDR3 protein: CASSLQGLPQHF; CDR3 DNA: TGTGCCAGTAGTTTACAGGGGCTACCCCAGCATTTT
V gene: TRBV19; J gene: TRBJ1-1; clone size: .; D gene: .; CDR3 protein: CASSTSLNTEAFF; CDR3 DNA: TGTGCCAGTAGTACGTCGTTGAACACTGAAGCTTTCTTT
V gene: TRBV9; J gene: TRBJ2-1; clone size: .; D gene: .; CDR3 protein: CASGSGGSSYNEQFF; CDR3 DNA: TGTGCCAGCGGGTCGGGCGGCAGCTCCTACAATGAGCAGTTCTTC
V gene: TRBV6-2/TRBV6-3; J gene: TRBJ2-3; clone size: .; D gene: .; CDR3 protein: CASSYGITGADTQYF; CDR3 DNA: TGTGCCAGCAGTTACGGCATAACGGGAGCAGATACGCAGTATTTT
V gene: TRBV19; J gene: TRBJ1-2; clone size: .; D gene: .; CDR3 protein: CASSIPGISGYTF; CDR3 DNA: TGTGCCAGTAGTATACCGGGCATCTCAGGCTACACCTTC
V gene: TRBV7-3; J gene: TRBJ2-3; clone size: .; D gene: .; CDR3 protein: CASSLTYSSTDTQYF; CDR3 DNA: TGTGCCAGCAGCTTAACCTACTCTAGCACAGATACGCAGTATTTT
V gene: TRBV19; J gene: TRBJ2-7; clone size: .; D gene: TRBD2; CDR3 protein: CASSIPGRTYEQYF; CDR3 DNA: TGTGCCAGTAGTATCCCCGGGAGGACCTACGAGCAGTACTTC
V gene: TRBV20-1; J gene: TRBJ2-5; clone size: .; D gene: .; CDR3 protein: CSARQQETQYF; CDR3 DNA: TGCAGTGCTAGGCAGCAAGAGACCCAGTACTTC
V gene: TRBV6-2/TRBV6-3; J gene: TRBJ2-1; clone size: .; D gene: TRBD2; CDR3 protein: CASSYPLAGGSYNEQFF; CDR3 DNA: TGTGCCAGCAGTTACCCCTTAGCGGGAGGTTCTTACAATGAGCAGTTCTTC
V gene: TRBV5-4; J gene: TRBJ1-2; clone size: .; D gene: .; CDR3 protein: CASSSTQGWSGYTF; CDR3 DNA: TGTGCCAGCAGCTCTACGCAGGGATGGAGTGGCTACACCTTC
V gene: TRBV7-2; J gene: TRBJ2-1; clone size: .; D gene: .; CDR3 protein: CASSLGRGSTGEQFF; CDR3 DNA: TGTGCCAGCAGCCTGGGCAGGGGAAGTACTGGGGAGCAGTTCTTC
V gene: TRBV18; J gene: TRBJ1-3; clone size: .; D gene: .; CDR3 protein: CASSPRGDTIYF; CDR3 DNA: TGTGCCAGCTCACCAAGGGGTGACACCATATATTTT
V gene: TRBV4-2; J gene: TRBJ2-3; clone size: .; D gene: .; CDR3 protein: CASSQGRKGVGTDTQYF; CDR3 DNA: TGTGCCAGCAGCCAAGGACGAAAGGGAGTCGGGACAGATACGCAGTATTTT
V gene: TRBV7-9; J gene: TRBJ1-6; clone size: .; D gene: .; CDR3 protein: CASSLLTNSPLHF; CDR3 DNA: TGTGCCAGCAGCTTACTCACGAATTCACCCCTCCACTTT
V gene: TRBV7-2; J gene: TRBJ2-2; clone size: .; D gene: .; CDR3 protein: CASSSSDSTPGELFF; CDR3 DNA: TGTGCCAGCAGCTCCTCAGACAGTACCCCCGGGGAGCTGTTTTTT
V gene: TRBV14; J gene: TRBJ1-1; clone size: once; D gene: .; CDR3 protein: CASSQGSASTEAFF; CDR3 DNA: TGTGCCAGCAGCCAAGGGTCCGCGAGCACTGAAGCTTTCTTT
V gene: TRBV6-1; J gene: TRBJ2-1; clone size: .; D gene: .; CDR3 protein: CASSHRYSNEQFF; CDR3 DNA: TGTGCCAGCAGTCATAGATACAGCAATGAGCAGTTCTTC
V gene: TRBV4-3; J gene: TRBJ1-2; clone size: once; D gene: TRBD1; CDR3 protein: CASSQGDRPYGYTF; CDR3 DNA: TGCGCCAGCAGCCAAGGGGACAGACCTTATGGCTACACCTTC
V gene: TRBV11-3; J gene: TRBJ2-1; clone size: .; D gene: .; CDR3 protein: CASSLADSSYNEQFF; CDR3 DNA: TGTGCCAGCAGCTTAGCCGACTCATCCTACAATGAGCAGTTCTTC
V gene: TRBV19; J gene: TRBJ2-2; clone size: .; D gene: .; CDR3 protein: CASRTSTYTGELFF; CDR3 DNA: TGTGCCAGTAGGACGAGTACGTACACCGGGGAGCTGTTTTTT
V gene: TRBV7-9; J gene: TRBJ2-1; clone size: .; D gene: .; CDR3 protein: CASSLGKYNEQFF; CDR3 DNA: TGTGCCAGCAGCCTCGGGAAGTACAATGAGCAGTTCTTC
V gene: TRBV29-1; J gene: TRBJ1-3; clone size: .; D gene: TRBD1; CDR3 protein: CSGWTGPSGNTIYF; CDR3 DNA: TGCAGCGGTTGGACAGGACCTTCTGGAAACACCATATATTTT
V gene: TRBV28; J gene: TRBJ2-6; clone size: .; D gene: .; CDR3 protein: CASSSWAGVPSGANVLTF; CDR3 DNA: TGTGCCAGCAGTTCCTGGGCAGGGGTGCCCTCTGGGGCCAACGTCCTGACTTTC
V gene: TRBV24-1; J gene: TRBJ1-1; clone size: .; D gene: .; CDR3 protein: CATSDSGQSEAFF; CDR3 DNA: TGTGCCACCAGTGACTCCGGACAGTCTGAAGCTTTCTTT
V gene: TRBV18; J gene: TRBJ2-5; clone size: .; D gene: TRBD2; CDR3 protein: CASSLGLAGEETQYF; CDR3 DNA: TGTGCCAGCTCCCTCGGACTAGCGGGAGAAGAGACCCAGTACTTC
V gene: TRBV27; J gene: TRBJ2-7; clone size: .; D gene: .; CDR3 protein: CASRGASYEQYF; CDR3 DNA: TGTGCCAGCAGGGGGGCGTCCTACGAGCAGTACTTC
V gene: TRBV10-2; J gene: TRBJ2-7; clone size: .; D gene: .; CDR3 protein: CASSVLGGHYEQYF; CDR3 DNA: TGCGCCAGCAGTGTCCTGGGGGGCCACTACGAGCAGTACTTC
V gene: TRBV5-1; J gene: TRBJ2-1; clone size: .; D gene: .; CDR3 protein: CASSSEGLGYNEQFF; CDR3 DNA: TGCGCCAGCAGCTCCGAAGGGTTAGGGTACAATGAGCAGTTCTTC
V gene: TRBV6-5; J gene: TRBJ1-3; clone size: once; D gene: .; CDR3 protein: CASTGISGNTIYF; CDR3 DNA: TGTGCCAGCACTGGGATCTCTGGAAACACCATATATTTT
V gene: TRBV2; J gene: TRBJ1-2; clone size: .; D gene: TRBD1; CDR3 protein: CASSEARRTGGRSGYTF; CDR3 DNA: TGTGCCAGCAGTGAAGCGCGCCGAACAGGGGGCCGGAGTGGCTACACCTTC
V gene: TRBV12-5; J gene: TRBJ1-1; clone size: .; D gene: .; CDR3 protein: CASGLAREAFF; CDR3 DNA: TGTGCTAGTGGTTTGGCCAGGGAAGCTTTCTTT
V gene: TRBV28; J gene: TRBJ1-2; clone size: .; D gene: TRBD1; CDR3 protein: CASSLDRGGYGYTF; CDR3 DNA: TGTGCCAGCAGTTTAGACAGGGGAGGGTATGGCTACACCTTC
V gene: TRBV11-3; J gene: TRBJ2-7; clone size: .; D gene: TRBD1; CDR3 protein: CASSLSTGGASHEQYF; CDR3 DNA: TGTGCCAGCAGCTTGTCCACAGGGGGCGCGAGTCACGAGCAGTACTTC
V gene: TRBV9; J gene: TRBJ2-2; clone size: .; D gene: TRBD2; CDR3 protein: CASSVSLPRTSGRGNTGELFF; CDR3 DNA: TGTGCCAGCAGCGTTAGCCTCCCGAGGACTAGCGGGAGGGGGAACACCGGGGAGCTGTTTTTT
V gene: TRBV7-9; J gene: TRBJ1-1; clone size: .; D gene: TRBD1; CDR3 protein: CASAGTGAGTEAFF; CDR3 DNA: TGTGCCAGCGCCGGGACAGGGGCAGGCACTGAAGCTTTCTTT
V gene: TRBV7-2; J gene: TRBJ1-5; clone size: .; D gene: .; CDR3 protein: CASSLGYQPQHF; CDR3 DNA: TGTGCCAGCAGCTTGGGATATCAGCCCCAGCATTTT
V gene: TRBV6-5; J gene: TRBJ2-3; clone size: .; D gene: .; CDR3 protein: CASRPFGLDTDTQYF; CDR3 DNA: TGTGCCAGCAGACCATTCGGGCTAGACACAGATACGCAGTATTTT
V gene: TRBV9; J gene: TRBJ1-1; clone size: .; D gene: TRBD1; CDR3 protein: CASSVITGGFSEAFF; CDR3 DNA: TGTGCCAGCAGCGTAATAACAGGGGGCTTCTCCGAAGCTTTCTTT